These T cell receptor beta chains were read from a single sample in a study of somatic mutations in cytotoxic T cells in rheumatoid arthritis. Some clones are missing from TCRdb's copy, which holds only in-frame ones; the method was immunoSEQ multiplex PCR. The data show 20,000 or so clones, roughly four fifths seen once. Sequencing input: CD8+ T cells sorted from blood. Every receptor here comes from an adult with rheumatoid arthritis. Both conserved end residues are part of each CDR3. The D gene is left open where the match is weak. Clone size is given for some rows only: seen once, a few or many times, or a class if the clone is expanded.

>TRBV9|NA|TRBJ2-7|NA
CASSVGSSYEQYF
TGTGCCAGCAGCGTAGGCTCCTCCTACGAGCAGTACTTC
>TRBV7-2|TRBD1|TRBJ2-7|NA
CASSPGQGSTYEQYF
TGTGCCAGCAGCCCAGGACAGGGCAGCACCTACGAGCAGTACTTC
>TRBV27|TRBD1|TRBJ1-1|NA
CASGSGTGGIEAFF
TGTGCCAGCGGGTCCGGGACAGGGGGTATTGAAGCTTTCTTT
>TRBV7-8|NA|TRBJ2-2|NA
CASSSEAGQGRTGELFF
TGTGCCAGCAGCTCCGAAGCGGGGCAGGGGCGCACCGGGGAGCTGTTTTTT
>TRBV21-1|NA|TRBJ1-2|NA
CASSKHNYGYTF
TGTGCCAGCAGCAAACATAACTATGGCTACACCTTC
>TRBV19|TRBD2|TRBJ2-1|NA
CASSRRDYYNEQFF
TGTGCCAGTAGTAGGCGGGACTACTACAATGAGCAGTTCTTC
>TRBV19|TRBD1|TRBJ2-7|large
CASMDRGTYEQYF
TGTGCCAGTATGGACAGGGGAACCTACGAGCAGTACTTC
>TRBV27|TRBD1|TRBJ2-6|NA
CASSPDRGYSGANVLTF
TGTGCCAGCAGTCCGGACAGGGGGTATTCTGGGGCCAACGTCCTGACTTTC
>TRBV4-1|TRBD1|TRBJ1-1|few
CASRLQGENTEAFF
TGCGCCAGCAGGCTACAGGGGGAGAACACTGAAGCTTTCTTT
>TRBV13|NA|TRBJ2-3|NA
CASSPRVSTDTQYF
TGTGCCAGCAGCCCGCGGGTGAGCACAGATACGCAGTATTTT
>TRBV7-2|NA|TRBJ2-3|NA
CASSEQGTSADTQYF
TGTGCCAGCAGCGAGCAGGGTACGAGCGCAGATACGCAGTATTTT
>TRBV7-9|NA|TRBJ1-1|NA
CASSSGMNTEAFF
TGTGCCAGCAGTTCAGGCATGAACACTGAAGCTTTCTTT
>TRBV29-1|TRBD1|TRBJ2-1|NA
CSGNRGLGNEQFF
TGCAGCGGCAACAGGGGTCTGGGGAATGAGCAGTTCTTC
>TRBV6-5|NA|TRBJ2-7|NA
CASGGGREVSEQYF
TGTGCCAGCGGCGGTGGGCGGGAAGTTAGCGAGCAGTACTTC
>TRBV2|NA|TRBJ2-7|NA
CASSERVTEQYF
TGTGCCAGCAGTGAAAGGGTAACCGAGCAGTACTTC
>TRBV28|TRBD2|TRBJ2-7|medium-sized
CASSRTSGGAYEQYF
TGTGCCAGCAGCCGGACTAGCGGGGGGGCCTACGAGCAGTACTTC
>TRBV6-5|TRBD2|TRBJ2-1|NA
CASSLWGGSNEQFF
TGTGCCAGCAGTTTGTGGGGGGGTAGCAATGAGCAGTTCTTC
>TRBV7-9|TRBD2|TRBJ2-1|NA
CASSPGGNEQFF
TGTGCCAGCAGCCCGGGAGGCAATGAGCAGTTCTTC
>TRBV4-2|NA|TRBJ1-2|medium-sized
CASSQGGGPDGYTF
TGTGCCAGCAGCCAAGGAGGGGGGCCGGATGGCTACACCTTC